This T cell receptor (beta chain) stems from a study of T-cell memory formation after mild COVID-19. One entry per CDR3 protein, called by TCRdb with MiXCR from the 5' RACE reads. The data show 100,000 to 130,000 distinct CDR3 sequences, about a sixth seen once. The sequence came from a man younger than 35 who had mild COVID-19 (a few samples of this study predate the infection). Cell type and time point are not known. The material sequenced was PBMCs or a T cell subset sorted from them (not recorded which).

The CDR3 loop is CASSSGSIPNGYTF. In DNA, the CDR3 is TGTGCCAGCAGTTCAGGATCGATCCCAAATGGCTACACCTTC. The chain is built from TRBV6-5 and TRBJ1-2; D call uncertain. CDR3 length: 14 residues. Trimming cost V 4 bases and J 6 bases, with 15 bases left between them. CDR1 is MNHEY, CDR2 SVGAGI, per germline.